One T cell receptor (beta chain) is described in this entry. The repertoire was sequenced with immunoSEQ multiplex PCR; TCRdb's copy has only in-frame clones and lacks some. The sample lists roughly 56,000 clones; roughly 80% were seen once. The sample belongs to a study of PD-L1 blockade in urothelial cancer. Study-wide background: The patients first took atezolizumab in the mid-2010s, receiving 1,200 mg intravenously every 3 weeks. Blood analysis occurred 3 weeks (second dose) and 6 weeks after treatment start. Each blood sample yielded a median of around 150,000 T cells.

The length of the CDR3 is 12 residues. Patients' urothelial carcinoma was locally advanced or metastatic. The receptor was derived from a man between 65 and 85 years old with urothelial cancer. The sample in question was PBMCs, obtained around atezolizumab (anti-PD-L1) treatment. The chain carries TRBV21-1 and TRBJ1-1. TRBV21-1 is a pseudogene locus. CDR3 amino acids: CASSKRVAEAFF. The CDR3 bases are TGTGCCAGCAGCAAACGTGTAGCGGAAGCTTTCTTT.